This is a list of T cell receptor beta chains from one sample in a study of shared clonotypes between healthy human individuals. Profiling relied on immunoSEQ multiplex PCR, and the TCRdb table lists in-frame clones only, not all of them. This table holds roughly 2,300,000 clones, just under 95% found once. Specimen: naive CD4+ T cells from PBMCs. These receptors were obtained from a man between 18 and 35 years old in good health. Some clones in this sample may be carry-over from other donors' samples. Both conserved end residues are part of each CDR3. The D gene is left open where the match is weak. Expanded clones are given a class, and other clones once, few, many or no size at all.

j_gene	abundance	v_gene	d_gene	CDR3nt	CDR3aa
TRBJ2-1	NA	TRBV9	NA	TGTGCCAGCAGCGTCGGCGGGAACTCCTACAATGAGCAGTTCTTC	CASSVGGNSYNEQFF
TRBJ2-5	NA	TRBV6-5	NA	TGTGCCAGCAGTTACACTGGCCCAGGAGGGGAAGAGACCCAGTACTTC	CASSYTGPGGEETQYF
TRBJ2-1	NA	TRBV10-1	TRBD2	TGCGCCAGCAGTGATCGACTAGCGGGAGGTTACAATGAGCAGTTCTTC	CASSDRLAGGYNEQFF
TRBJ2-3	NA	TRBV9	TRBD2	TGTGCCAGCAGCGGGCCCCGGGAGGGGGGCACAGATACGCAGTATTTT	CASSGPREGGTDTQYF
TRBJ1-1	NA	TRBV27	NA	TGTGCCAGCCGGCCGACCTGGGACACTGAAGCTTTCTTT	CASRPTWDTEAFF
TRBJ2-1	NA	TRBV20-1	NA	TGCAGTGCTTCCCGGCGGGATGAGCAGTTCTTC	CSASRRDEQFF
TRBJ2-7	NA	TRBV4-1	NA	TGCGCCAGCAGCCAGAAGCCGACAGGTGGAACCTACGAGCAGTACTTC	CASSQKPTGGTYEQYF
TRBJ1-3	NA	TRBV28	TRBD1	TGTGCCAGCAGTTTACTAAGGACAGGTCGAAACACCATATATTTT	CASSLLRTGRNTIYF
TRBJ1-5	NA	TRBV7-2	NA	TGTGCCAGCAGCTCGAACAGGGCTCAGCCCCAGCATTTT	CASSSNRAQPQHF
TRBJ1-4	NA	TRBV5-8	NA	TGTGCCAGCAGCTTGGTGCGGGGTGAAAAACTGTTTTTT	CASSLVRGEKLFF
TRBJ2-1	NA	TRBV28	NA	TGTGCCAGCACTAATAGCTTTGAGCAGTTCTTC	CASTNSFEQFF
TRBJ1-5	NA	TRBV6-6	NA	TGTGCCAGCAGTAATACGGAGATGGGGAGCAATCAGCCCCAGCATTTT	CASSNTEMGSNQPQHF
TRBJ2-2	NA	TRBV9	NA	TGTGCCAGCAGCGTAGAGCCGGGCAGGGGCACCGGGGAGCTGTTTTTT	CASSVEPGRGTGELFF
TRBJ1-5	NA	TRBV28	NA	TGTGCCAGCAGCGGAACAGGTTTCCGACAGCCCCAGCATTTT	CASSGTGFRQPQHF
TRBJ2-5	NA	TRBV4-2	NA	TGTGCCAGCAGTCCCGGGCCTACCTACGGGGAGACCCAGTACTTC	CASSPGPTYGETQYF
TRBJ2-7	NA	TRBV19	NA	TGTGCCAGTAGTATAGTCTGGGCAGGGACATACGAGCAGTACTTC	CASSIVWAGTYEQYF
TRBJ1-5	NA	TRBV30	TRBD1	TGTGCCTGGAGTGTACGACCGGGACAGGGCAATCAGCCCCAGCATTTT	CAWSVRPGQGNQPQHF
TRBJ1-1	NA	TRBV2	NA	TGTGCCAGCAGTGTGAACATGAACACTGAAGCTTTCTTT	CASSVNMNTEAFF
TRBJ2-4	once	TRBV5-1	NA	TGCGCCAGCAGCTTGCGTCAGGGAGAAAACATTCAGTACTTC	CASSLRQGENIQYF